This paragraph reports one TCR beta chain. The protocol was immunoSEQ multiplex PCR, while the TCRdb copy is restricted to in-frame clones and leaves out a portion. The sample has some 280,000 clones, about nine tenths seen once. The entry originates in a study of blood T cell repertoires in COVID-19. The CDR3 covers 15 residues. The V gene end was trimmed by 8 bases and the J gene end by 1 base; junction bases not matched to a gene: 8. Germline V gives CDR1 SGHDN, CDR2 FVKESK. The chain carries TRBV14 and TRBJ2-1; 7 bases line up with TRBD1. The source of this sequence is a woman in her twenties or thirties with active or convalescent COVID-19. The sample taken for sequencing was peripheral blood. In nucleotides, the CDR3 is TGTGCCAGCGTTACCCGGACAGGTTCCTACAATGAGCAGTTCTTC. Residues: CASVTRTGSYNEQFF.